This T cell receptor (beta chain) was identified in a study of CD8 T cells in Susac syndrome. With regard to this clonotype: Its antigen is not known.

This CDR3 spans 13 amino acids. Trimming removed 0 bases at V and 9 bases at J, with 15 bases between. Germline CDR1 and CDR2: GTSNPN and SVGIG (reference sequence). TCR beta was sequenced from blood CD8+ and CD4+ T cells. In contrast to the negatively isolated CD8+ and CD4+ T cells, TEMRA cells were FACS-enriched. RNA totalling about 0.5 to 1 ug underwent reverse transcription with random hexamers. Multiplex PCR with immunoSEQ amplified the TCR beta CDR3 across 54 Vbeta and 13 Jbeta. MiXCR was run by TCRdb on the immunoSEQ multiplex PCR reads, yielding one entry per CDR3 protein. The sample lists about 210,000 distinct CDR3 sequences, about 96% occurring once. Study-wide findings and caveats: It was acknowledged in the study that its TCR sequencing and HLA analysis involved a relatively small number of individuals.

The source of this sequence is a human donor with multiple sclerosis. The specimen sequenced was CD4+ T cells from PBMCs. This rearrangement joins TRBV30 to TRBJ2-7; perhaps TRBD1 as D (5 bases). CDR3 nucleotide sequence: TGTGCCTGGAGTGTAGTCAGGGCGCAGGGGCAGTACTTC. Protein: CAWSVVRAQGQYF. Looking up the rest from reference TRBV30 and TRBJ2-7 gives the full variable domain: SQTIHQWPATLVQPVGSPLSLECTVEGTSNPNLYWYRQAAGRGLQLLFYSVGIGQISSEVPQNLSASRPQDRQFILSSKKLLLSDSGFYLCAWSVVRAQGQYFGPGTRLTVT.